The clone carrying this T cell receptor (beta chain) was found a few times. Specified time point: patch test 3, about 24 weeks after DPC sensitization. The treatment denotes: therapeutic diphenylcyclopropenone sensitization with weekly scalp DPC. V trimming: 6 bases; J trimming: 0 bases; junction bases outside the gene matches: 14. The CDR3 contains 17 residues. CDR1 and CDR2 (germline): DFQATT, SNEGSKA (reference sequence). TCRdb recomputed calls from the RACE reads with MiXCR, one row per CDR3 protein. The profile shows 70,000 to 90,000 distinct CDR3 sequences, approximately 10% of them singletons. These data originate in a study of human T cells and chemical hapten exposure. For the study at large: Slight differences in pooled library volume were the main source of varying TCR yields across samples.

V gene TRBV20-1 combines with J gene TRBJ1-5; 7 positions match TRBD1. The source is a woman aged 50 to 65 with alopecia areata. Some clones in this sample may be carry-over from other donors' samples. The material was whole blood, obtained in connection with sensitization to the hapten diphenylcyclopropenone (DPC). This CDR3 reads CSALPTGLLYSNQPQHF. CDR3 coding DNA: TGCAGTGCCCTTCCGACAGGGCTCCTTTATAGCAATCAGCCCCAGCATTTT.